Listed below are T cell receptor beta chains from one sample, sequenced in a study of blood T cell repertoires in COVID-19. The assay was immunoSEQ multiplex PCR, and TCRdb's table has in-frame clones only and misses some. The sample has 150,000 to 200,000 clones, around 81% seen once. The sample comprised PBMCs or T cells enriched from blood (not recorded which). The origin of the receptors is a man in his forties or fifties who had recovered from COVID-19. CDR3s include the opening cysteine and the closing phenylalanine or tryptophan. A D gene is named only where the DNA matches it firmly. Clone size is stated in some rows and not others, as once, few, many or a class when expanded.

CASSPGQLSYEQYF	TGTGCCAGCAGTCCGGGACAGCTTTCCTACGAGCAGTACTTC	.	TRBD1	TRBV6-5	TRBJ2-7
CASKTPLGGEQYF	TGTGCCAGCAAAACCCCCCTAGGGGGCGAGCAGTACTTC	.	.	TRBV28	TRBJ2-7
CASSGGTSGGWEETQYF	TGTGCCAGCAGTGGTGGGACTAGCGGGGGTTGGGAAGAGACCCAGTACTTC	.	TRBD2	TRBV5-4	TRBJ2-5
CATQGEGGETQYF	TGTGCCACCCAGGGGGAAGGGGGAGAGACCCAGTACTTC	once	TRBD1	TRBV10-3	TRBJ2-5
CASSLRTGKSGNTIYF	TGTGCCAGCAGCTTGAGGACAGGGAAATCTGGAAACACCATATATTTT	few	TRBD1	TRBV5-6	TRBJ1-3
CASMVGGGSYNEQFF	TGTGCCAGTATGGTCGGGGGGGGCTCCTACAATGAGCAGTTCTTC	.	TRBD2	TRBV19	TRBJ2-1
CASTWQGMGQETQYF	TGTGCCAGTACCTGGCAGGGAATGGGCCAAGAGACCCAGTACTTC	.	.	TRBV19	TRBJ2-5
CASMSGQGYTEAFF	TGTGCCAGTATGTCGGGACAGGGTTACACTGAAGCTTTCTTT	.	TRBD1	TRBV19	TRBJ1-1
CASGLVLHRTGASPLHF	TGTGCTAGTGGTTTGGTGCTCCACCGGACAGGGGCTTCACCCCTCCACTTT	.	TRBD1	TRBV12-5	TRBJ1-6
CASSLYSSGNTGELFF	TGTGCCAGCAGCTTGTATAGTAGCGGAAACACCGGGGAGCTGTTTTTT	.	.	TRBV5-4	TRBJ2-2
CASAPTGFNEQFF	TGTGCTAGTGCCCCGACAGGGTTCAATGAGCAGTTCTTC	once	TRBD1	TRBV12-5	TRBJ2-1
CASSRGTGGQAFF	TGTGCCAGCAGTAGAGGGACAGGGGGCCAAGCTTTCTTT	.	TRBD1	TRBV27	TRBJ1-1
CASSQRGGEGNTIYF	TGTGCCAGCAGCCAGAGGGGAGGGGAAGGAAACACCATATATTTT	.	.	TRBV3-1/TRBV3-2	TRBJ1-3
CASSSPLDGGIYGYTF	TGTGCCAGCAGCTCCCCTTTGGACGGGGGGATCTATGGCTACACCTTC	once	.	TRBV11-2	TRBJ1-2
CASRSLETGDYGYTF	TGCGCCAGCAGATCTCTGGAAACAGGCGACTATGGCTACACCTTC	.	.	TRBV5-1	TRBJ1-2
CASSASPQGIRGYTF	TGTGCCAGCAGCGCCAGCCCCCAGGGGATTAGGGGCTACACCTTC	.	.	TRBV7-8	TRBJ1-2
CASSLSDRSNQPQHF	TGCGCCAGCAGCTTGTCAGACAGGAGCAATCAGCCCCAGCATTTT	once	.	TRBV5-1	TRBJ1-5
CASSPTSEVSYNEQFF	TGTGCCAGCAGCCCCACTAGCGAGGTTTCCTACAATGAGCAGTTCTTC	.	TRBD2	TRBV16	TRBJ2-1